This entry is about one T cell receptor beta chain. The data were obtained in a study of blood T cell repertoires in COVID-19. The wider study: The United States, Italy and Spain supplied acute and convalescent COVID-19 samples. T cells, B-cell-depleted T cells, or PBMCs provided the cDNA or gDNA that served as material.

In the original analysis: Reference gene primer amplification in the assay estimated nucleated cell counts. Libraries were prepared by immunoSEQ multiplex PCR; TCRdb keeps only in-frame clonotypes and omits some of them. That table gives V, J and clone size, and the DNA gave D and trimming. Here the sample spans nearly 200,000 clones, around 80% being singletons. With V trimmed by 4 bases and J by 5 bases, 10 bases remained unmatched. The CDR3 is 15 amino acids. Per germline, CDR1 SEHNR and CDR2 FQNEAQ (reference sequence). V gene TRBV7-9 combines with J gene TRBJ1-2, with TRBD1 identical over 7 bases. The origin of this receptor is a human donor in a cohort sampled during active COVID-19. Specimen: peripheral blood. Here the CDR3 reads CASSSQLGTVYGYTF. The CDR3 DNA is TGTGCCAGCAGCTCCCAGCTTGGGACAGTATATGGCTACACCTTC.